Below are 2 T cell receptor beta chains sequenced from a single sample in a study of OX40 agonist ivuxolimab in advanced cancers. The repertoire was sequenced with immunoSEQ multiplex PCR; TCRdb's copy has only in-frame clones and lacks some. The sample lists about 86,000 clones; roughly 89% were seen once. The sample was CD4+ or CD8+ T cells sorted from blood, taken in a trial of the OX40 agonist ivuxolimab. The origin of the receptors is an adult with an advanced solid tumor such as melanoma, head and neck, liver or kidney cancer.

This clone was detected once. V gene TRBV25-1 combines with J gene TRBJ2-7, with D possibly called TRBD1 or TRBD2 (5 bases each). This CDR3 comprises 14 residues. Looked up from germline, CDR1 is MGHDK and CDR2 is SYGVNS. The V end lost 2 bases, the J end lost 3 bases, and 11 bases lay between the germline ends. The CDR3 coding sequence is TGTGCCAGCAGTGAACTCGGGGCAGTCTACGAGCAGTACTTC. Residues: CASSELGAVYEQYF.

The rearrangement uses TRBV25-1 and TRBJ2-1; TRBD2 is a possible D gene (6 bases). The CDR3 is made up of 13 amino acids. The germline V gene has CDR1 MGHDK and CDR2 SYGVNS. With 2 bases removed from V and 8 bases from J, the gap between germline ends came to 10 bases. The CDR3 here is CASSEEGLHEQFF. Here the CDR3 DNA reads TGTGCCAGCAGTGAAGAGGGACTTCATGAGCAGTTCTTC.